These T cell receptor beta chains were read from a single sample in a study of T cells in localized non-small cell lung cancer. Sequenced by immunoSEQ multiplex PCR; TCRdb stores in-frame clones only, minus some. The sample lists roughly 3,200 clones, about 42% occurring once. The sequencing here drew on normal lung tissue next to the tumor, taken before any cancer treatment. The origin of the receptors is a woman aged 35-70 years with stage I lung adenocarcinoma. The CDR3 runs from the conserved cysteine through the conserved F or W. A D gene is named only where the DNA matches it firmly. For some rows the clone size is stated as once, few or many, or as a class when expanded; others skip it.

d_call	clone_size	j_call	v_call	cdr3_aa	cdr3_nt
NA	NA	TRBJ1-2	TRBV18	CASSASGDYGYTF	TGTGCCAGCTCTGCCTCGGGGGACTATGGCTACACCTTC
NA	few	TRBJ2-4	TRBV19	CASSIRTAKNIQYF	TGTGCCAGTAGTATCCGGACGGCCAAAAACATTCAGTACTTC
TRBD2	NA	TRBJ2-7	TRBV28	CASSPALRGSGYEQYF	TGTGCCAGCAGCCCCGCACTACGCGGGAGCGGTTACGAGCAGTACTTC
NA	NA	TRBJ1-5	TRBV7-1	CASSLSRIGQPQHF	TGTGCCAGCAGCTTGTCAAGGATAGGTCAGCCCCAGCATTTT
NA	NA	TRBJ2-4	TRBV23-1	CASSQAGQPKNIQYF	TGCGCCAGCAGTCAAGCGGGACAGCCCAAAAACATTCAGTACTTC
NA	NA	TRBJ1-5	TRBV28	CASIQGGSNQPQHF	TGTGCCAGCATTCAAGGGGGTAGCAATCAGCCCCAGCATTTT
NA	NA	TRBJ2-7	TRBV28	CASRRQGISYEQYF	TGTGCCAGCAGAAGGCAGGGAATCTCCTACGAGCAGTACTTC
NA	NA	TRBJ2-2	TRBV25-1	CASSLNTGELFF	TGTGCCAGCAGTCTGAACACCGGGGAGCTGTTTTTT
TRBD1	NA	TRBJ1-4	TRBV9	CASTPLTGLNEKLFF	TGTGCCAGCACCCCGTTGACAGGGCTTAATGAAAAACTGTTTTTT
NA	medium-sized	TRBJ2-7	TRBV6-8	CASRDFGYEQYF	TGTGCCAGCCGGGACTTCGGCTACGAGCAGTACTTC
TRBD2	few	TRBJ2-1	TRBV6-8	CASSDSAGGYNEQFF	TGTGCCAGCAGTGACTCAGCGGGAGGCTACAATGAGCAGTTCTTC
NA	medium-sized	TRBJ2-2	TRBV9	CASSVGQGGLELFF	TGTGCCAGCAGCGTAGGGCAGGGCGGATTGGAGCTGTTTTTT
TRBD1	NA	TRBJ1-2	TRBV28	CATQIPGGHGYTF	TGTGCCACACAAATCCCAGGGGGCCATGGCTACACCTTC
TRBD2	large	TRBJ2-1	TRBV29-1	CSVDGLAGTFNEQFF	TGCAGCGTTGACGGACTAGCGGGAACCTTCAATGAGCAGTTCTTC
TRBD1	once	TRBJ1-1	TRBV28	CASSSGQLSNQGAFF	TGTGCCAGCAGTTCGGGACAGCTAAGCAATCAGGGGGCTTTCTTT
TRBD1	few	TRBJ2-7	TRBV10-2	CASKDRGATYEQYF	TGCGCCAGCAAAGACAGGGGGGCTACCTACGAGCAGTACTTC
NA	NA	TRBJ1-1	TRBV11-3	CASSLEWSWGEAFF	TGTGCCAGCAGCTTAGAATGGTCGTGGGGTGAAGCTTTCTTT
NA	NA	TRBJ2-7	TRBV11-3	CASSFNRDQHYEQYF	TGTGCCAGCAGCTTCAACCGGGACCAGCATTACGAGCAGTACTTC
TRBD1	few	TRBJ1-5	TRBV30	CAWTRQGDQPQHF	TGTGCCTGGACTCGACAGGGCGATCAGCCCCAGCATTTT
NA	few	TRBJ2-1	TRBV11-3	CASSLVASGTNEQFF	TGTGCCAGCAGCTTAGTGGCTAGTGGAACCAATGAGCAGTTCTTC
TRBD2	NA	TRBJ2-5	TRBV19	CASSVLGGGETQYF	TGTGCCAGTAGCGTCCTCGGGGGGGGAGAGACCCAGTACTTC
NA	few	TRBJ2-1	TRBV30	CAWSVGRGLYNEQFF	TGTGCCTGGAGTGTAGGGCGGGGGCTCTACAATGAGCAGTTCTTC
TRBD2	few	TRBJ2-2	TRBV11-3	CASSLGASGSTTGELFF	TGTGCCAGCAGCCTAGGTGCTAGCGGGAGTACGACCGGGGAGCTGTTTTTT
NA	medium-sized	TRBJ2-1	TRBV12-2	CASRPAKGSSGNEQFF	TGTGCCAGTCGGCCTGCTAAGGGGAGTTCTGGGAATGAGCAGTTCTTC
NA	few	TRBJ2-4	TRBV6-8	CASRPAGGDKNIQYF	TGTGCCAGCAGACCCGCTGGCGGGGACAAAAACATTCAGTACTTC
TRBD2	NA	TRBJ2-7	TRBV5-1	CASSLRSGRVEQYF	TGCGCCAGCAGCTTGCGGAGCGGGAGGGTAGAGCAGTACTTC
TRBD2	few	TRBJ2-3	TRBV10-3	CAISDGGPAGGPGTDTQYF	TGTGCCATCAGTGATGGGGGCCCAGCGGGAGGGCCAGGGACAGATACGCAGTATTTT
TRBD2	NA	TRBJ2-1	TRBV6-8	CASTRTSGSNEQFF	TGTGCCAGCACCAGGACTAGCGGGAGTAATGAGCAGTTCTTC
NA	NA	TRBJ2-6	TRBV19	CASSPGLFESGANVLTF	TGTGCCAGTAGTCCTGGGTTGTTTGAGTCTGGGGCCAACGTCTTGACTTTC
NA	few	TRBJ2-5	TRBV21-1	CASSFTSFGGETQYF	TGTGCCAGCAGCTTCACTAGTTTTGGGGGAGAGACCCAGTACTTC
NA	NA	TRBJ2-3	TRBV30	CAWTISMDTQYF	TGTGCCTGGACAATCTCTATGGATACGCAGTATTTT
TRBD2	medium-sized	TRBJ2-5	TRBV4-1	CASSHLTSGEETQYF	TGCGCCAGCAGCCACCTGACTAGCGGGGAAGAGACCCAGTACTTC
NA	NA	TRBJ2-7	TRBV28	CASSTPGLPLQYF	TGTGCCAGCAGTACCCCGGGACTCCCGTTGCAGTACTTC
TRBD1	few	TRBJ2-7	TRBV11-3	CASSAGVGTGGHEQYF	TGTGCCAGCAGCGCCGGCGTCGGGACAGGGGGCCACGAGCAGTACTTC
NA	NA	TRBJ1-2	TRBV29-1	CSVTSGVGYGYTF	TGCAGCGTTACCTCCGGAGTCGGCTATGGCTACACCTTC
TRBD1	few	TRBJ2-3	TRBV7-2	CASSLSQGADTQYF	TGTGCCAGCAGCTTGTCCCAGGGGGCAGATACGCAGTATTTT
NA	large	TRBJ1-2	TRBV19	CASSAGQVGYGYTF	TGTGCCAGTAGTGCTGGCCAGGTTGGCTATGGCTACACCTTC
NA	few	TRBJ2-7	TRBV11-3	CASSLGDGTNSYEQYF	TGTGCCAGCAGCTTAGGGGACGGAACGAACTCCTACGAGCAGTACTTC